Below are 20 T cell receptor beta chains sequenced from a single sample in a study of identical twins. Each CDR3 protein is one row after TCRdb ran MiXCR on the 5' RACE reads. The sample consists of 1.5 million to 2 million distinct CDR3 sequences, 32% of them appearing once. Input material: cord blood. The receptors come from a newborn girl in good health.

The chain uses TRBV7-2 and TRBJ2-7; possible D gene TRBD1, 7 bases. Trimming took off 2 bases at V and 7 bases at J, with 21 bases between the two ends. Germline CDR1 is SGHTA and CDR2 is FQGNSA. This CDR3 contains 16 residues. CDR3 bases: TGTGCCAGCAGCTTACAGGGGGGAATACAATACAATGAGCAGTACTTC. Protein product: CASSLQGGIQYNEQYF. Filled out from reference TRBV7-2 and TRBJ2-7, the complete variable domain reads GAGVSQSPSNKVTEKGKDVELRCDPISGHTALYWYRQSLGQGLEFLIYFQGNSAPDKSGLPSDRFSAERTGGSVSTLTIQRTQQEDSAVYLCASSLQGGIQYNEQYFGPGTRLTVT.

There are a few counts of this clonotype. V gene TRBV12-3 or TRBV12-4 combines with J gene TRBJ2-3; TRBD2 matches 8 bases. The J segment lost 5 bases and the V segment lost 6 bases, leaving 13 bases of the junction unmatched. The CDR3 spans 16 residues. Here the CDR3 reads CASSSPRAGVEDTQYF. The CDR3 nucleotides read TGTGCCAGCAGCTCCCCAAGAGCGGGGGTAGAAGATACGCAGTATTTT.

This clonotype was detected ten times or more. This chain connects TRBV5-1 to TRBJ2-1, with 10 nucleotides matching TRBD2. CDR1 is SGHRS, CDR2 YFSETQ, per germline. V was clipped by 2 bases and J by 0 bases; unmatched bases: 5. This CDR3 region has 17 residues. CDR3 loop: CASSFSSGGSSYNEQFF. The CDR3 DNA reads TGCGCCAGCAGCTTCTCTAGCGGGGGAAGCTCCTACAATGAGCAGTTCTTC.

In the case of this clonotype: Without the conserved terminal phenylalanine or tryptophan, this CDR3 likely stems from a read error. CDR3 protein: CASSLWARGRVNYGYTL. The CDR3 nucleotides read TGTGCCAGCAGTTTATGGGCCAGGGGGCGGGTTAACTATGGCTACACCCTC. V gene TRBV12-3 or TRBV12-4 combines with J gene TRBJ1-2; TRBD1 matches at 8 bases. There are 17 residues in the CDR3. Losses at the gene ends were 2 bases for V and 1 base for J; bases not matched to a gene: 9.

This clonotype was observed a few times. CDR3 in amino acids: CSARLAGERETQYF. CDR3 nucleotides: TGCAGTGCCCGACTAGCGGGAGAAAGGGAGACCCAGTACTTC. V usage is TRBV20-1 and J usage is TRBJ2-5; TRBD2 aligns across 12 bases. J was trimmed by 5 bases and V by 6 bases; bases with no gene match: 7. From germline, CDR1 is DFQATT and CDR2 SNEGSKA (reference sequence). The CDR3 has 14 residues.

Points on this clonotype: A much bigger clone sits one base away, suggesting this may be a read error. The chain combines TRBV7-2 with TRBJ2-5; possibly TRBD1 for D (5 bases). The J call may be wrong; the DNA end is better matched by TRBJ2-1. This CDR3 contains 13 residues. From germline, CDR1 is SGHTA and CDR2 FQGNSA. CDR3 bases: TGTGCCAGCAGCTTTAAGGGGCAAGAGACCCAGTTCTTC. This codes for CASSFKGQETQFF.

The chain is built from TRBV9 and TRBJ2-1; no clear D. The germline V gene encodes CDR1 SGDLS and CDR2 YYNGEE. V was clipped by 4 bases and J by 4 bases, with 15 bases between them. There are 15 residues in the CDR3. CDR3 loop: CASSTTSTQYNEQFF. CDR3 in DNA: TGTGCCAGCAGCACCACGTCGACACAATACAATGAGCAGTTCTTC.

The sample holds a few counts of this clonotype. The chain has TRBV12-3 or TRBV12-4 and TRBJ2-7; D may match TRBD1 or TRBD2 (5 bases each). This CDR3 has 15 amino acids. Trimming took off 6 bases at V and 2 bases at J, with 17 bases between the two ends. CDR3 nucleotides: TGTGCCAGCAGATCCCGGGACGGCTTGGCCTACGAGCAGTACTTC. Translating gives CASRSRDGLAYEQYF.

The CDR3 reads CASSLGSGKNIQYF. The CDR3 DNA sequence: TGTGCCAGCAGCTTGGGGTCAGGGAAAAACATTCAGTACTTC. The genes are TRBV5-6 and TRBJ2-4; tentatively, D is TRBD1 (5 bases). Germline CDR1 and CDR2: SGHDT and YYEEEE. The CDR3 totals 14 residues. Trimming removed 0 bases at V and 4 bases at J, with 8 bases between. The full variable domain, completed using reference TRBV5-6 and TRBJ2-4, is DAGVTQSPTHLIKTRGQQVTLRCSPKSGHDTVSWYQQALGQGPQFIFQYYEEEERQRGNFPDRFSGHQFPNYSSELNVNALLLGDSALYLCASSLGSGKNIQYFGAGTRLSVL.

This clonotype was counted between two and nine times. The CDR3 nucleotides read TGTGCCAGCAGTGACCAGCCCCGGGACGAGCAGTACTTC. Translation gives CASSDQPRDEQYF. The chain joins TRBV25-1 to TRBJ2-7; D remains ambiguous. This CDR3 comprises 13 residues. V lost 3 bases, J lost 5 bases, and 11 bases lay in between. Germline assignment: CDR1 MGHDK and CDR2 SYGVNS.

This clonotype was counted ten times or more. J is TRBJ2-3 and V is TRBV28; D ambiguous. With 2 bases removed from V and 1 base from J, the gap between germline ends came to 10 bases. CDR3 length: 15 amino acids. Germline V gene lookup returns CDR1 MDHEN and CDR2 SYDVKM. The CDR3 DNA is TGTGCCAGCAGTTTAAAACTGGTTGGCACAGATACGCAGTATTTT. Its translation: CASSLKLVGTDTQYF.

This clonotype was found many times. This chain connects TRBV25-1 to TRBJ1-6, with unresolved D. Trimming removed 3 bases from V and 4 bases from J, with 4 bases in between. Germline CDR1 and CDR2: MGHDK and SYGVNS. The CDR3 has 13 amino acids. This chain's CDR3 is CASSEGYNSPLHF. The CDR3 coding sequence is TGTGCCAGCAGTGAGGGTTATAATTCACCCCTCCACTTT.

The J gene is TRBJ2-2, the V gene TRBV4-1, with 9 bases fitting TRBD2. With 6 bases clipped from V and 6 bases from J, the junction kept 11 bases outside the gene matches. This CDR3 has 16 residues. CDR1 and CDR2 (germline): MGHRA, YSYEKL. The CDR3 is CASSHITGTSPGELFF. CDR3 bases: TGCGCCAGCAGTCACATCACCGGGACTAGCCCCGGGGAGCTGTTTTTT.

This clonotype was observed at least ten times. The rearrangement joins TRBV12-3 or TRBV12-4 to TRBJ1-2; D remains unclear. V gave up 3 bases and J gave up 10 bases, with 12 bases separating them. This CDR3 has 12 residues. CDR3 bases: TGTGCCAGCAGTTTCGTCAGGCGCGCCTACACCTTC. Residues: CASSFVRRAYTF.

The rearrangement joins TRBV5-1 to TRBJ2-5, with TRBD2 matching 9 bases. There are 16 residues in the CDR3. Losses at the gene ends were 0 bases for V and 4 bases for J; bases not matched to a gene: 7. Germline assignment: CDR1 SGHRS and CDR2 YFSETQ. CDR3 amino acids: CASSLASGVSLETQYF. The CDR3 DNA sequence: TGCGCCAGCAGCTTGGCTAGCGGGGTCTCCCTAGAGACCCAGTACTTC.

The chain links TRBV2 to TRBJ2-3; D gene unclear. The CDR3 runs to 16 residues. The germline V gene encodes CDR1 SNHLY and CDR2 FYNNEI. V was pared by 2 bases and J by 1 base, with 13 bases between. This chain's CDR3 is CASSERRQVRTDTQYF. CDR3 nucleotide sequence: TGTGCCAGCAGTGAAAGACGTCAGGTTCGCACAGATACGCAGTATTTT.

This clonotype was observed a few times. This chain links TRBV30 with TRBJ1-6; D gene unclear. Germline-derived CDR1 and CDR2 are GTSNPN and SVGIG (reference sequence). Trimming pared 0 bases from V and 8 bases from J, leaving 8 bases between. The CDR3 spans 13 residues. The CDR3 spells CAWSVVGDSPLHF. CDR3 sequence (DNA): TGTGCCTGGAGTGTAGTTGGAGATTCACCCCTCCACTTT. The full variable domain, its missing parts supplied by reference TRBV30 and TRBJ1-6, is SQTIHQWPATLVQPVGSPLSLECTVEGTSNPNLYWYRQAAGRGLQLLFYSVGIGQISSEVPQNLSASRPQDRQFILSSKKLLLSDSGFYLCAWSVVGDSPLHFGNGTRLTVT.

The chain employs TRBV27 and TRBJ2-3; 9 nucleotides align to TRBD2. V gave up 7 bases and J gave up 2 bases; unmatched junction bases: 7. CDR3 length: 15 amino acids. Germline-derived CDR1 and CDR2 are MNHEY and SMNVEV (reference sequence). The CDR3, as DNA: TGTGCCAGCACCCGGACTAGCGTTTTCACAGATACGCAGTATTTT. Encoded protein: CASTRTSVFTDTQYF.

The gene calls are TRBV10-3 and TRBJ2-4; D is perhaps TRBD1 or TRBD2 (6 bases each). Trimming stripped 2 bases from V and 0 bases from J, with 11 bases between. The germline V gene encodes CDR1 ENHRY and CDR2 SYGVKD. This CDR3 region has 16 residues. The CDR3 is CAISERGALAKNIQYF. In nucleotides, the CDR3 is TGTGCCATCAGTGAGAGGGGGGCTCTAGCCAAAAACATTCAGTACTTC.

There are a few counts of this clonotype. The chain uses TRBV4-1 and TRBJ2-1; D possibly corresponds to TRBD2 (5 bases). Trimming took off 3 bases at V and 5 bases at J, with 17 bases between the two ends. The germline V gene has CDR1 MGHRA and CDR2 YSYEKL. The CDR3 is 16 amino acids. The CDR3 loop is CASSHRPLVGNNEQFF. CDR3 sequence (DNA): TGCGCCAGCAGCCACCGGCCGTTGGTCGGGAACAATGAGCAGTTCTTC.